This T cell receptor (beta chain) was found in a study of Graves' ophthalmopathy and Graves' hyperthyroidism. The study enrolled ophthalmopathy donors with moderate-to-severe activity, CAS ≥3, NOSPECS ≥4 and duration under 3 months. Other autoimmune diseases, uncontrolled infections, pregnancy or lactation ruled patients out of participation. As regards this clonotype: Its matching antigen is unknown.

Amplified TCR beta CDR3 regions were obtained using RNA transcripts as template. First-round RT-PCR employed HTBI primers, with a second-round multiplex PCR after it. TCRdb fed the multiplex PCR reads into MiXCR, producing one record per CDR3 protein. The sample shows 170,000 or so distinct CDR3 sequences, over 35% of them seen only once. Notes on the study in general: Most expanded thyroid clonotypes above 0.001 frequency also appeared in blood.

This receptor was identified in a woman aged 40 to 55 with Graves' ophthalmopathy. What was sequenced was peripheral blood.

DNA for the CDR3: TGTGCCAGCAGAATTGCGAATGGCTACACCTTC. It encodes CASRIANGYTF. The J gene is TRBJ1-2, the V gene TRBV6-9, with D unresolved. The CDR3 covers 11 residues. V lost 6 bases and J 6 bases, leaving 8 bases between the germline ends. The germline CDR1 and CDR2 sequences are MNHGY and SVAAGI.